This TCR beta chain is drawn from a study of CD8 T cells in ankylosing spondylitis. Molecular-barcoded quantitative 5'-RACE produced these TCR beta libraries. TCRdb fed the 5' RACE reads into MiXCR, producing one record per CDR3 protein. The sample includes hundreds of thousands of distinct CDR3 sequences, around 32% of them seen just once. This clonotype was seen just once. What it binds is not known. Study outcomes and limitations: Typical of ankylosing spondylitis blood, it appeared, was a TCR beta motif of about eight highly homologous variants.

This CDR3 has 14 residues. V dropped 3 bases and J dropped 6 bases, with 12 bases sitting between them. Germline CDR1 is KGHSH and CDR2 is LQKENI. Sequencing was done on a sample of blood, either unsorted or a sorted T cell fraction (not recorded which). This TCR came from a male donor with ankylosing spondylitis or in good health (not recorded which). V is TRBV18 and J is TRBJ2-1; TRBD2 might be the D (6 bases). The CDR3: CASSPMGLLNEQFF. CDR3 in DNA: TGTGCCAGCTCACCCATGGGACTTCTCAATGAGCAGTTCTTC.